The sequence of this T cell receptor (beta chain) was determined in a study of T cells after yellow fever vaccination. Study results and caveats: Abundant bulk-population clonotypes could contaminate the FACS-sorted repertoires. Across the CD4 and CD8 compartments, a small share of clonotypes was present in both.

After removal of 4 bases from V and 3 bases from J, the junction contained 8 bases not matched to a gene. Germline V gene data show CDR1 as LGHNA and CDR2 as YSLEER. This CDR3 contains 15 residues. Concerning this clonotype: Its antigen is still unknown.

Generation of TCR cDNA used 5'RACE template switching (which added a universal primer site and UMIs). From the 5' RACE reads, TCRdb called clonotypes with MiXCR, one entry per CDR3 protein. The sample includes a few hundred thousand distinct CDR3 sequences, around 10% seen only once; the top ten take 3% to 3.5%. V gene TRBV4-3 combines with J gene TRBJ1-1, with TRBD1 matching 7 bases. The sequence derives from a young man who received the YFV17D yellow fever vaccine. The specimen was CD4+ T cells sorted from PBMCs, collected 5 days after the yellow fever booster vaccination. CDR3 protein: CASSPETGTYTEAFF. In nucleotides, the CDR3 is TGCGCCAGCAGCCCGGAGACAGGGACTTACACTGAAGCTTTCTTT.